Listed below are T cell receptor beta chains from one sample, sequenced in a study of molecular identifiers for immune sequencing clone quantification. Via MiXCR, TCRdb re-called the PCR reads, giving one row per CDR3 protein. The sample holds around 86,000 distinct CDR3 sequences; under 20% are singletons and the top ten take around 0.8%. Sequencing was performed on naive CD8+ T cells from blood, with Jurkat cell RNA spiked in. The receptors stem from a human donor in good health. Some libraries in this study had Jurkat cell RNA spiked in. Each CDR3 is given with its conserved first and last residue. Each record gives: V gene, CDR3 protein.

TRBV21-1,CASSRRLAGGPIDTQYF
TRBV27,CASSLRGEGYGYTF
TRBV29-1,CSVGSSPTGELFF
TRBV15,CATSRGQLSNQPQHF
TRBV6-6,CASSYTNLAGGRADTQYF
TRBV20-1,CSANWGLSTDTQYF
TRBV7-9,CASSPGPGTGKVFEQYF
TRBV4-1,CASSQLTPGSEAFF
TRBV7-9,CASSALASEQYF
TRBV7-8,CASSLGVAGGTYEQYF
TRBV7-9,CASSGVLGSPLNTEAFF
TRBV19,CASSIPSGGSADTQYF
TRBV25-1,CASSSSTGQETQYF
TRBV11-1,CASSLSFGTPAVDTQYF
TRBV20-1,CSARGPPAWGNQPQHF
TRBV10-3,CAISAVPTGGKDGYTF
TRBV6-5,CASSYGHRGTNGTNEKLFF
TRBV10-3,CAISELYQETQYF
TRBV7-9,CASSLVGAGAYLETQYF
TRBV7-9,CASSLRDFHNEQFF
TRBV19,CASSTGQNSNQPQHF
TRBV4-3,CASSQYTSGGSYEQYF
TRBV6-1,CASSEELSSFNEQFF
TRBV7-6,CASSLAITERNEQFF
TRBV5-3,CASSLGAAGNTDTQYF